Presented here are 5 T cell receptor beta chains from one specimen sequenced in a study of T cells in Graves' hyperthyroidism and ophthalmopathy. RNA transcripts provided the source from which TCR beta CDR3 regions were amplified. The primer set for the first-round RT-PCR of the TCR CDR3 was HTBI. TCRdb re-analysed the multiplex PCR reads in MiXCR, keeping a single row per CDR3 protein. In the table there are 450,000 to 650,000 distinct CDR3 sequences, 14% of which are singletons. Input material: blood. Receptors were obtained from a woman younger than 30 with Graves' ophthalmopathy.

This clonotype was counted many times. The chain couples TRBV12-3 or TRBV12-4 to TRBJ1-1; D is undetermined. CDR3 length: 14 amino acids. The V end lost 6 bases, the J end lost 1 base, and 12 bases lay between the germline ends. The chain's CDR3 is CASRPERQNTEAFF. The CDR3 DNA reads as TGTGCCAGCAGACCGGAGCGTCAGAACACTGAAGCTTTCTTT.

This clonotype has at least ten counts. This chain links TRBV5-6 with TRBJ1-2, with 7 bases lining up with TRBD1. The germline V gene encodes CDR1 SGHDT and CDR2 YYEEEE. CDR3 size: 15 residues. V was pared by 5 bases and J by 2 bases, with 9 bases of the junction left unmatched. The CDR3 sequence is CASRVESTGNYGYTF. CDR3 nucleotides: TGTGCCAGCAGGGTTGAGTCGACAGGGAACTATGGCTACACCTTC.

This clonotype was detected ten times or more. The V call is TRBV3-1, the J call TRBJ2-7, with D hard to call. V lost 1 base and J lost 2, with 12 bases in between. CDR1 and CDR2 (germline): LGHDT, YNNKEL (reference sequence). CDR3 length: 15 amino acids. The CDR3 loop is CASSQGWRQTYEQYF. In DNA, the CDR3 is TGTGCCAGCAGCCAAGGGTGGCGGCAAACCTACGAGCAGTACTTC.

Many counts were recorded for this clonotype. This sequence joins TRBV3-1 and TRBJ2-4, with D possibly matching TRBD2 (6 bases). This CDR3 is built from 15 residues. Germline loops: CDR1 LGHDT, CDR2 YNNKEL (reference sequence). The V end was cut by 6 bases, the J end by 10 bases, with 22 bases between. Here the CDR3 DNA reads TGTGCCAGCAGACTTGCCGGGACTGGCGAAGAGATTCAGTACTTC. This encodes CASRLAGTGEEIQYF.

This clonotype was recorded at least ten times. The chain employs TRBV28 and TRBJ1-1; D gene unclear. V was trimmed by 3 bases and J by 3 bases, leaving 11 bases between them. Germline V gene data show CDR1 as MDHEN and CDR2 as SYDVKM. The CDR3 length is 14 residues. This chain's CDR3 is CASSLRVVDTEAFF. CDR3 coding DNA: TGTGCCAGCAGTTTGAGGGTTGTCGACACTGAAGCTTTCTTT.